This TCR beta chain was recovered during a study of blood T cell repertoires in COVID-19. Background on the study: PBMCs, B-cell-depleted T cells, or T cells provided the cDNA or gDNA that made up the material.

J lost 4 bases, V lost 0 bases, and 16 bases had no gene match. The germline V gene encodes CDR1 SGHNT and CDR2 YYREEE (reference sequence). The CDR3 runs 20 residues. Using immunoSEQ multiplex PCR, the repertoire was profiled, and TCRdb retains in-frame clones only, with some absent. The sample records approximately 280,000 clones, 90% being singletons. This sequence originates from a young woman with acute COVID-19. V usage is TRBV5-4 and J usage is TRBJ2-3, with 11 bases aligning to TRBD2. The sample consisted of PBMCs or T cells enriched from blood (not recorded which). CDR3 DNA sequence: TGTGCCAGCAGCTTGGTGTTTAGCGGGAGGGCCTTTTTTGACGCAGATACGCAGTATTTT. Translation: CASSLVFSGRAFFDADTQYF.